These 23 T cell receptor beta chains were sequenced from one sample in a study of tumor-infiltrating lymphocytes in localized non-small cell lung cancer. Measured with immunoSEQ multiplex PCR; TCRdb has only the in-frame clones, and not every one. The sample holds about 17,000 clones, about 84% seen once. The sequenced sample consisted of uninvolved lung tissue not adjacent to the tumor. The receptors stem from a human donor with non-small cell lung cancer.

This clone was counted once. The genes are TRBV18 and TRBJ1-1; TRBD1 might be the D (5 bases). This CDR3 region has 16 residues. V lost 1 base and J lost 4, with 16 bases in between. Germline V gene lookup returns CDR1 KGHSH and CDR2 LQKENI. CDR3 sequence (DNA): TGTGCCAGCTCACCACTCGGGGTGGGAGGGGTCACTGAAGCTTTCTTT. This sequence encodes CASSPLGVGGVTEAFF.

The chain couples TRBV11-2 to TRBJ1-2; TRBD1 is a possible D gene (6 bases). The CDR3 is made up of 16 amino acids. Trimming stripped 1 base from V and 6 bases from J, with 18 bases between. Germline CDR1 and CDR2: SGHAT and FQNNGV. The CDR3 DNA follows: TGTGCCAGCAGCTTAGTACGGCAGGGGAATATGGATGGCTACACCTTC. This translates into CASSLVRQGNMDGYTF.

A note on this clone: A single base separates this from a much larger clone, so it may be a read error. This chain uses TRBV27 with TRBJ2-2; D call uncertain. Trimming took off 2 bases at V and 6 bases at J, with 1 base between the two ends. There are 11 residues in the CDR3. CDR1 and CDR2 from the germline V gene are MNHEY and SMNVEV (reference sequence). The CDR3 nucleotides are TGTGCCAGCAGTTTAGCCGGGGAGCTGTTTTTT. Translation: CASSLAGELFF.

This clone was counted a few times. The CDR3 DNA sequence: TGTGCCAGCTCACCCTATCACGGCGGGAGGGAAAATGAGCAGTTCTTC. This gives the protein CASSPYHGGRENEQFF. This chain uses TRBV18 with TRBJ2-1; 9 bases fit TRBD2. CDR1 and CDR2 from the germline V gene are KGHSH and LQKENI. CDR3 length: 16 amino acids. Unmatched junction bases numbered 10, after V lost 3 bases and J lost 7 bases.

The chain employs TRBV29-1 and TRBJ2-1, with D perhaps matching TRBD1 or TRBD2 (5 bases each). V was clipped by 4 bases and J by 4 bases, with 8 bases between them. Germline CDR1 and CDR2: SQVTM and ANQGSEA. This CDR3 contains 12 residues. The CDR3 nucleotides read TGCAGCGTTGGAGGGGTTTACAATGAGCAGTTCTTC. Its translation is CSVGGVYNEQFF.

The rearrangement links TRBV28 to TRBJ2-1, with 9 bases fitting TRBD2. CDR1 MDHEN and CDR2 SYDVKM come from the germline V gene. This CDR3 contains 14 residues. J was trimmed by 15 bases and V by 6 bases; bases with no gene match: 15. The CDR3 coding sequence is TGTGCCAGCAGCCTCCGAGAGACGAGACTAGCGGCGTTCTTC. Its translation is CASSLRETRLAAFF. The entire variable domain, with the rest obtained from reference TRBV28 and TRBJ2-1, is as follows: DVKVTQSSRYLVKRTGEKVFLECVQDMDHENMFWYRQDPGLGLRLIYFSYDVKMKEKGDIPEGYSVSREKKERFSLILESASTNQTSMYLCASSLRETRLAAFFGPGTRLTVL.

This clone was observed once. The chain carries TRBV12-5 and TRBJ2-7; the match to TRBD1 covers 8 bases. From germline, CDR1 is LGHNT and CDR2 FRNRAP. Unmatched junction bases numbered 12, after V lost 1 base and J lost 7 bases. CDR3 size: 16 residues. The CDR3 DNA sequence: TGTGCTAGTGGTTTGGGTTCCTGGGACAGGCGGCGGGAGCAGTACTTC. Its protein product is CASGLGSWDRRREQYF.

Concerning this clone itself: An end of the junction does not agree with germline; a read error may underlie this. The V and J genes are TRBV9 and TRBJ2-5, with D possibly TRBD2 on 5 matching bases. CDR1 is SGDLS and CDR2 is YYNGEE in the germline V gene. CDR3 size: 11 residues. The CDR3 DNA reads TGTGCCAGTAGCGACCAAGAGACCCAGTACTTC. Its protein product is CASSDQETQYF.

V gene TRBV5-1 combines with J gene TRBJ2-1, with a possible D match to TRBD1 (5 bases). V lost 5 bases and J lost 2, with 8 bases in between. CDR3 length: 13 amino acids. Germline loops: CDR1 SGHRS, CDR2 YFSETQ. The CDR3 loop is CASRTATYNEQFF. The CDR3 nucleotides are TGCGCCAGCAGGACAGCAACCTACAATGAGCAGTTCTTC.

The chain recombines TRBV5-5 with TRBJ2-1, with 12 bases fitting TRBD1. Per the germline V gene, CDR1 is SGHKS and CDR2 is YYEKEE (reference sequence). The trim removed 4 bases at V and 7 bases at J, leaving 9 bases unmatched. The CDR3 is made up of 16 amino acids. CDR3: CASSAPGQGASNEQFF. The CDR3 DNA reads TGTGCCAGCAGCGCACCGGGACAGGGGGCGTCAAATGAGCAGTTCTTC. Complete variable domain (other parts from reference TRBV5-5 and TRBJ2-1): DAGVTQSPTHLIKTRGQQVTLRCSPISGHKSVSWYQQVLGQGPQFIFQYYEKEERGRGNFPDRFSARQFPNYSSELNVNALLLGDSALYLCASSAPGQGASNEQFFGPGTRLTVL.

This chain links TRBV10-3 with TRBJ1-1, with D tentatively TRBD1 (5 bases). The germline gives CDR1 ENHRY, CDR2 SYGVKD. The CDR3 extends over 15 amino acids. V was clipped by 2 bases and J by 7 bases, with 17 bases between them. This CDR3 is CAISEKEGYGSEAFF. For the CDR3, the DNA is TGTGCCATCAGTGAGAAGGAGGGGTACGGAAGTGAAGCTTTCTTT.

The chain combines TRBV25-1 with TRBJ1-2; 11 nucleotides line up with TRBD1. The germline V gene encodes CDR1 MGHDK and CDR2 SYGVNS. This CDR3 comprises 14 residues. The V gene end was trimmed by 5 bases and the J gene end by 3 bases; junction bases not matched to a gene: 2. DNA of the CDR3: TGTGCCAGCAGTAAGGGACAGGGGGACTATGGCTACACCTTC. It specifies CASSKGQGDYGYTF.

This chain connects TRBV2 to TRBJ2-7, with 7 bases identical to TRBD1. The V gene's germline CDR1 is SNHLY and CDR2 FYNNEI. The CDR3 covers 13 residues. J lost 0 bases, V lost 5 bases, and 1 base had no gene match. The CDR3, as DNA: TGTGCCAGCAGTTGGGACAGCTCCTACGAGCAGTACTTC. Translating it yields CASSWDSSYEQYF.

This clone appeared once. The chain couples TRBV7-3 to TRBJ2-3; D is unresolved. V was shortened by 1 base and J by 6 bases, with 8 bases between the two germline ends. This CDR3 has 13 amino acids. Per germline, CDR1 SGHTA and CDR2 FQGTGA. CDR3 nucleotides: TGTGCCAGCAGCTTAAACATGAGGGATACGCAGTATTTT. This encodes CASSLNMRDTQYF. Drawing the rest from reference TRBV7-3 and TRBJ2-3, the complete variable domain is GAGVSQTPSNKVTEKGKYVELRCDPISGHTALYWYRQSLGQGPEFLIYFQGTGAADDSGLPNDRFFAVRPEGSVSTLKIQRTERGDSAVYLCASSLNMRDTQYFGPGTRLTVL.

CDR3 residues: CASAVMGPPNTEAFF. In nucleotides, the CDR3 is TGCGCCAGCGCCGTGATGGGGCCGCCGAACACTGAAGCTTTCTTT. The J gene is TRBJ1-1, the V gene TRBV5-1; a possible D gene is TRBD1 (5 bases). CDR1 and CDR2 from the germline V gene are SGHRS and YFSETQ. The CDR3 extends over 15 amino acids. V dropped 7 bases and J dropped 1 base, with 17 bases sitting between them. Drawing the rest from reference TRBV5-1 and TRBJ1-1, the complete variable domain is KAGVTQTPRYLIKTRGQQVTLSCSPISGHRSVSWYQQTPGQGLQFLFEYFSETQRNKGNFPGRFSGRQFSNSRSEMNVSTLELGDSALYLCASAVMGPPNTEAFFGQGTRLTVV.

The chain joins TRBV6-5 to TRBJ1-1; D uncertain. Germline values: CDR1 MNHEY, CDR2 SVGAGI. The CDR3 consists of 13 residues. V dropped 4 bases and J dropped 4 bases, with 10 bases sitting between them. CDR3 amino acids: CASSLEGTTEAFF. As DNA, the CDR3 is TGTGCCAGCAGTTTGGAGGGAACCACTGAAGCTTTCTTT.

This chain joins TRBV5-1 and TRBJ1-1, with 8 positions matching TRBD1. After removal of 2 bases from V and 2 bases from J, the junction contained 5 bases not matched to a gene. CDR1 SGHRS and CDR2 YFSETQ come from the germline V gene. This CDR3 has 15 residues. The CDR3 protein is CASSLYDRGNTEAFF. The CDR3 DNA sequence: TGCGCCAGCAGCTTATATGACAGGGGAAACACTGAAGCTTTCTTT.

This rearrangement joins TRBV10-2 to TRBJ1-1; 12 positions agree with TRBD1. CDR1 and CDR2 from the germline V gene are WSHSY and SAAADI. V lost 7 bases, J lost 3 bases, and 6 bases stayed unmatched. This CDR3 comprises 15 residues. CDR3: CASTGTGGYDTEAFF. In nucleotides, the CDR3 is TGCGCCAGCACCGGGACAGGGGGCTACGACACTGAAGCTTTCTTT.

V and J are TRBV6-1 and TRBJ1-1; 7 nucleotides agree with TRBD1. V shed 2 bases and J 6 bases; nucleotides not matched to a gene: 12. Germline values: CDR1 MNHNS, CDR2 SASEGT. This CDR3 comprises 16 residues. The CDR3 is CASSERVTGWSAEAFF. CDR3 DNA: TGTGCCAGCAGTGAACGGGTGACAGGGTGGTCCGCTGAAGCTTTCTTT.

The chain is built from TRBV11-2 and TRBJ2-3; no clear D. CDR1 and CDR2 (germline): SGHAT, FQNNGV. CDR3 length equals 12 residues. V was clipped by 1 base and J by 9 bases, with 8 bases between them. This chain's CDR3 is CASSLGSPTQYF. The CDR3 DNA sequence: TGTGCCAGCAGCTTAGGTAGCCCAACGCAGTATTTT.

The gene calls are TRBV9 and TRBJ1-1, with TRBD1 identical over 10 bases. The CDR3 loop spans 19 amino acids. Germline V gene lookup returns CDR1 SGDLS and CDR2 YYNGEE. The ends lost 3 bases at V and 3 bases at J; junction bases unmatched: 17. As DNA, the CDR3 is TGTGCCAGCAGCGCCACCGGGACAGGGGCGAGAAGTTCGGACACTGAAGCTTTCTTT. Protein sequence: CASSATGTGARSSDTEAFF. Full variable domain (outside the CDR3, taken from reference TRBV9 and TRBJ1-1): DSGVTQTPKHLITATGQRVTLRCSPRSGDLSVYWYQQSLDQGLQFLIQYYNGEERAKGNILERFSAQQFPDLHSELNLSSLELGDSALYFCASSATGTGARSSDTEAFFGQGTRLTVV.

The V gene is TRBV11-2, the J gene TRBJ2-1; weak D call: TRBD2 (5 bases). CDR3 length: 13 amino acids. From germline, CDR1 is SGHAT and CDR2 FQNNGV. Between the trimmed V and J ends, which lost 1 base and 10 bases, there was a span of 11 bases. CDR3 nucleotides: TGTGCCAGCAGCTTAGTGGACTTCGGGGAGCAGTTCTTC. Translated: CASSLVDFGEQFF.

V and J are TRBV5-5 and TRBJ2-7, with 9 bases lining up with TRBD2. V was clipped by 4 bases and J by 0 bases; unmatched bases: 8. CDR1 SGHKS and CDR2 YYEKEE come from the germline V gene (reference sequence). This CDR3 comprises 16 residues. Written as DNA, the CDR3 is TGTGCCAGCAGCCGGGGATCTAGCGGGACCTCCTACGAGCAGTACTTC. Translation gives CASSRGSSGTSYEQYF.